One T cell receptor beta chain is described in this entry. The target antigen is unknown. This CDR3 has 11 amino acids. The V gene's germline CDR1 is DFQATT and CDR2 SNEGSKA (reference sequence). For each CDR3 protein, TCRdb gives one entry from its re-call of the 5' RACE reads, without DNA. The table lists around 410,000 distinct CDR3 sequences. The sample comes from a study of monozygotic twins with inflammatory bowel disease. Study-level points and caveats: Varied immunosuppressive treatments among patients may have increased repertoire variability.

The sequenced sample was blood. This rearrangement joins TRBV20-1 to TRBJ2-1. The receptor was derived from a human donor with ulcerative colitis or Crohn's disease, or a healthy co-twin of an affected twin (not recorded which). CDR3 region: CSARDRNEQFF.